This entry features one T cell receptor beta chain sequence. These data are taken from a study of T cell changes during pregnancy in multiple sclerosis. There are 15 residues in the CDR3. Germline V gene lookup returns CDR1 LGHNA and CDR2 YSLEER. V was shortened by 0 bases and J by 7 bases, with 15 bases between the two germline ends. Data came from immunoSEQ multiplex PCR; TCRdb stores just in-frame clones and leaves some out. The repertoire holds roughly 59,000 clones, around 93% seen once, with approximately 0.36% in the top ten. The chain couples TRBV4-3 to TRBJ1-2, with D tentatively TRBD1 (5 bases). The input for sequencing was CD4+ T cells from peripheral blood mononuclear cells, taken before pregnancy. The sequence derives from a female donor with multiple sclerosis, enrolled in a pregnancy study. This CDR3 is CASSQDAGGIRGYTF. Here the CDR3 DNA reads TGCGCCAGCAGCCAAGATGCGGGGGGAATTCGTGGCTACACCTTC.